In this sample, the clone carrying this TCR beta chain turned up many times. Preparation of the TCRbeta library was carried out with unique molecular identifiers. TCRdb independently ran MiXCR on the PCR reads; one entry per CDR3 protein. Of 150,000 to 200,000 distinct CDR3 sequences in the sample, around 6.8% are singletons; the top ten hold 3% to 3.5%. The data originate from a study of T-cell reconstitution after alpha-beta-depleted transplantation in children. The CDR3 spans 12 residues. Germline CDR1 SQVTM, CDR2 ANQGSEA. V lost 1 base, J lost 1 base, and 2 bases lay in between. This TCR was recovered from a human donor who donated a stem cell graft to a child with Wiskott-Aldrich syndrome. The chain links TRBV29-1 to TRBJ2-1; no reliable D call. The sample was PBMCs from the stem cell graft donor, taken from the stem cell graft. The CDR3 loop reads CSVEGSYNEQFF. CDR3 sequence (DNA): TGCAGCGTTGAAGGATCCTACAATGAGCAGTTCTTC.